Listed below are T cell receptor beta chains from one sample, sequenced in a study of neurological immune-mediated disorders. From the 5' RACE reads, TCRdb called clonotypes with MiXCR, one entry per CDR3 protein. The sample carries roughly 100,000 distinct CDR3 sequences, about a tenth recorded once. The specimen sequenced was PBMCs. Receptor source: a female donor with HTLV-1-associated myelopathy (HAM/TSP). Each CDR3 is given with its conserved first and last residue. D genes are given only for firm matches. The size of a clone is reported for some rows only, either as once, few or many, or as a class for expanded clones.

V gene: TRBV5-1; J gene: TRBJ2-6; D gene: .; clone size: .; CDR3 protein: CASSLATGSSGANVLTF; CDR3 DNA: TGCGCCAGCAGCTTGGCCACAGGGTCCTCTGGGGCCAACGTCCTGACTTTC
V gene: TRBV7-8; J gene: TRBJ2-7; D gene: TRBD1; clone size: many; CDR3 protein: CASSSPDRVGEQYF; CDR3 DNA: TGTGCCAGCAGCTCGCCGGACAGGGTCGGCGAGCAGTACTTC
V gene: TRBV4-2; J gene: TRBJ2-3; D gene: .; clone size: many; CDR3 protein: CASSQDRGATDTQYF; CDR3 DNA: TGTGCCAGCAGCCAAGATAGGGGCGCTACAGATACGCAGTATTTT
V gene: TRBV7-9; J gene: TRBJ2-1; D gene: TRBD1; clone size: many; CDR3 protein: CASSSLGQGVDSYNEQFF; CDR3 DNA: TGTGCCAGCAGCTCGCTGGGACAGGGGGTGGACTCCTACAATGAGCAGTTCTTC
V gene: TRBV4-1; J gene: TRBJ2-2; D gene: TRBD1; clone size: .; CDR3 protein: CASSQDRGRSTGELFF; CDR3 DNA: TGCGCCAGCAGCCAAGACAGGGGGCGAAGCACCGGGGAGCTGTTTTTT
V gene: TRBV20-1; J gene: TRBJ2-1; D gene: .; clone size: few; CDR3 protein: CSARDQRGEQFF; CDR3 DNA: TGCAGTGCTAGAGATCAAAGAGGGGAGCAGTTCTTC
V gene: TRBV29-1; J gene: TRBJ1-1; D gene: .; clone size: many; CDR3 protein: CSVPGRYTEAFF; CDR3 DNA: TGCAGCGTTCCCGGACGGTACACTGAAGCTTTCTTT
V gene: TRBV12-3/TRBV12-4; J gene: TRBJ1-2; D gene: .; clone size: many; CDR3 protein: CASSLTGGNPNYGYTF; CDR3 DNA: TGTGCCAGCAGTTTGACGGGGGGCAACCCTAACTATGGCTACACCTTC
V gene: TRBV5-1; J gene: TRBJ2-7; D gene: .; clone size: many; CDR3 protein: CASSTQDTKTYEQYF; CDR3 DNA: TGCGCCAGCAGCACACAGGACACCAAGACCTACGAGCAGTACTTC
V gene: TRBV12-3/TRBV12-4; J gene: TRBJ2-7; D gene: .; clone size: many; CDR3 protein: CASSLQGPTYEQYF; CDR3 DNA: TGTGCCAGCAGCCTACAGGGTCCTACCTACGAGCAGTACTTC
V gene: TRBV24-1; J gene: TRBJ1-4; D gene: .; clone size: .; CDR3 protein: CATSDGHLGDKKLFF; CDR3 DNA: TGTGCCACCAGTGACGGACATCTAGGAGATAAAAAACTGTTTTTT
V gene: TRBV4-1; J gene: TRBJ2-1; D gene: .; clone size: many; CDR3 protein: CASSQVAASYNEQFF; CDR3 DNA: TGCGCCAGCAGCCAAGTTGCGGCCTCTTACAATGAGCAGTTCTTC
V gene: TRBV28; J gene: TRBJ2-7; D gene: TRBD1; clone size: many; CDR3 protein: CASSSPGTGSYEQYF; CDR3 DNA: TGTGCCAGCAGTTCCCCGGGGACAGGAAGCTACGAGCAGTACTTC
V gene: TRBV5-6; J gene: TRBJ1-1; D gene: .; clone size: .; CDR3 protein: CASSRRTERNTEAFF; CDR3 DNA: TGTGCCAGCAGCCGTAGGACAGAGAGGAACACTGAAGCTTTCTTT
V gene: TRBV11-2; J gene: TRBJ2-7; D gene: TRBD2; clone size: few; CDR3 protein: CASSPRGVSYEQYF; CDR3 DNA: TGTGCCAGCAGCCCCCGGGGGGTGAGCTACGAGCAGTACTTC
V gene: TRBV6-1; J gene: TRBJ2-7; D gene: .; clone size: many; CDR3 protein: CASSVFEQYF; CDR3 DNA: TGTGCCAGCAGTGTTTTCGAGCAGTACTTC
V gene: TRBV2; J gene: TRBJ2-7; D gene: .; clone size: many; CDR3 protein: CASTGGASYEQYF; CDR3 DNA: TGTGCCAGCACTGGGGGGGCCTCCTACGAGCAGTACTTC
V gene: TRBV5-8; J gene: TRBJ2-2; D gene: .; clone size: many; CDR3 protein: CASSLGDTGELFF; CDR3 DNA: TGTGCCAGCAGCTTGGGGGACACCGGGGAGCTGTTTTTT
V gene: TRBV20-1; J gene: TRBJ2-7; D gene: .; clone size: many; CDR3 protein: CSARANEGSDEQYF; CDR3 DNA: TGCAGTGCCAGGGCGAACGAGGGTTCCGACGAGCAGTACTTC
V gene: TRBV2; J gene: TRBJ1-1; D gene: .; clone size: many; CDR3 protein: CASRQFSNTEAFF; CDR3 DNA: TGTGCCAGCAGACAGTTTTCGAACACTGAAGCTTTCTTT
V gene: TRBV7-7; J gene: TRBJ2-1; D gene: TRBD2; clone size: .; CDR3 protein: CASSLAGGGDEQFF; CDR3 DNA: TGTGCCAGCAGCTTGGCGGGAGGCGGCGATGAGCAGTTCTTC
V gene: TRBV9; J gene: TRBJ2-7; D gene: TRBD1; clone size: many; CDR3 protein: CASSVGGDRGSYEQYF; CDR3 DNA: TGTGCCAGCAGCGTAGGCGGGGACAGGGGGTCCTACGAGCAGTACTTC
V gene: TRBV20-1; J gene: TRBJ2-7; D gene: .; clone size: few; CDR3 protein: CSARGQGTPYEQYF; CDR3 DNA: TGCAGTGCTAGAGGCCAGGGGACCCCCTACGAGCAGTACTTC
V gene: TRBV20-1; J gene: TRBJ2-7; D gene: .; clone size: .; CDR3 protein: CSAAGVYEQYF; CDR3 DNA: TGCAGTGCAGCAGGGGTCTACGAGCAGTACTTC
V gene: TRBV7-9; J gene: TRBJ2-1; D gene: TRBD1; clone size: many; CDR3 protein: CASSGQGARGYNEQFF; CDR3 DNA: TGTGCCAGCAGCGGGCAGGGGGCGCGGGGCTACAATGAGCAGTTCTTC
V gene: TRBV14; J gene: TRBJ1-2; D gene: .; clone size: many; CDR3 protein: CASSQDPNYGYTF; CDR3 DNA: TGTGCCAGCAGCCAAGACCCAAACTATGGCTACACCTTC
V gene: TRBV18; J gene: TRBJ1-1; D gene: .; clone size: few; CDR3 protein: CASSPEIDAREAFF; CDR3 DNA: TGTGCCAGCTCACCAGAAATCGACGCGAGGGAGGCTTTCTTT
V gene: TRBV20-1; J gene: TRBJ2-4; D gene: TRBD2; clone size: medium-sized; CDR3 protein: CSVQSGGAGKNIQYF; CDR3 DNA: TGCAGTGTACAGAGCGGGGGGGCAGGCAAAAACATTCAGTACTTC
V gene: TRBV5-1; J gene: TRBJ1-4; D gene: .; clone size: .; CDR3 protein: CASSLAYFPPEKLFF; CDR3 DNA: TGCGCCAGCAGCTTGGCCTATTTCCCTCCTGAAAAACTGTTTTTT
V gene: TRBV29-1; J gene: TRBJ2-2; D gene: .; clone size: few; CDR3 protein: CSVGGTGEANTGELFF; CDR3 DNA: TGCAGCGTTGGGGGAACCGGGGAAGCCAACACCGGGGAGCTGTTTTTT
V gene: TRBV10-3; J gene: TRBJ2-7; D gene: .; clone size: many; CDR3 protein: CAISESRPQGNEQYF; CDR3 DNA: TGTGCCATCAGTGAGTCGCGACCACAGGGAAACGAGCAGTACTTC
V gene: TRBV5-1; J gene: TRBJ2-2; D gene: .; clone size: many; CDR3 protein: CASSLDLGELFF; CDR3 DNA: TGCGCCAGCAGCTTGGATCTCGGGGAGCTGTTTTTT
V gene: TRBV2; J gene: TRBJ1-1; D gene: TRBD1; clone size: many; CDR3 protein: CASTTAEGARAFF; CDR3 DNA: TGTGCCAGCACCACCGCCGAGGGGGCAAGAGCTTTCTTT
V gene: TRBV6-5; J gene: TRBJ2-7; D gene: .; clone size: few; CDR3 protein: CASSYQPGIMDEQYF; CDR3 DNA: TGTGCCAGCAGTTATCAACCGGGGATTATGGACGAGCAGTACTTC
V gene: TRBV5-1; J gene: TRBJ2-7; D gene: TRBD1; clone size: many; CDR3 protein: CASSLDRGEQYF; CDR3 DNA: TGCGCCAGCAGCTTGGACAGGGGCGAGCAGTACTTC
V gene: TRBV13; J gene: TRBJ2-5; D gene: .; clone size: many; CDR3 protein: CASSFGRNAGTQYF; CDR3 DNA: TGTGCCAGCAGCTTCGGACGGAACGCTGGGACCCAGTACTTC
V gene: TRBV3-1; J gene: TRBJ2-1; D gene: .; clone size: many; CDR3 protein: CASSQGWGATYNEQFF; CDR3 DNA: TGTGCCAGCAGCCAAGGATGGGGGGCGACCTACAATGAGCAGTTCTTC
V gene: TRBV5-1; J gene: TRBJ2-3; D gene: TRBD1; clone size: .; CDR3 protein: CASSPRGQSTDTQYF; CDR3 DNA: TGCGCCAGCAGTCCGAGGGGACAGAGCACAGATACGCAGTATTTT
V gene: TRBV14; J gene: TRBJ2-7; D gene: TRBD2; clone size: .; CDR3 protein: CASSQASGFTYEQYF; CDR3 DNA: TGTGCCAGCAGCCAAGCTAGCGGGTTCACCTACGAGCAGTACTTC
V gene: TRBV20-1; J gene: TRBJ2-1; D gene: TRBD2; clone size: many; CDR3 protein: CSARAGTSGNNEQFF; CDR3 DNA: TGCAGTGCTAGAGCCGGGACTAGCGGCAACAATGAGCAGTTCTTC
V gene: TRBV5-1; J gene: TRBJ2-2; D gene: .; clone size: .; CDR3 protein: CASSGGGEAGELFF; CDR3 DNA: TGCGCCAGCAGCGGAGGGGGCGAGGCCGGGGAGCTGTTTTTT